This TCR beta chain was found in a study of blood T cell repertoires in COVID-19. Only in-frame clones appear in the TCRdb table, and some are missing; sequencing was by immunoSEQ multiplex PCR. The table includes around 88,000 clones, roughly 90% detected once. Germline V gene sequence: CDR1 LGHNA, CDR2 YSLEER. There are 18 residues in the CDR3. Trimming cost V 4 bases and J 0 bases, with 20 bases left between them. The clonotype was recovered from a man in his 60s with acute or convalescent COVID-19. Material for sequencing was peripheral blood. This chain uses TRBV4-3 with TRBJ2-3, with D perhaps matching TRBD1 (5 bases). In nucleotides, the CDR3 is TGCGCCAGCAGCCTACGACAGCCGCCTCCCCAAAGCACAGATACGCAGTATTTT. This sequence encodes CASSLRQPPPQSTDTQYF.